A single sample gave rise to the 15 T cell receptor beta chains below, sequenced in a study of cytomegalovirus exposure and HLA in healthy donors. The PCR was carried out with 60 Vbeta primers and 13 Jbeta primers. The table came from immunoSEQ multiplex PCR; TCRdb's copy has only in-frame clones and leaves some out. The sample carries 150,000 to 200,000 clones, more than 70% recorded once. Sample: PBMCs. The receptor set was obtained from a woman between 35 and 50 years old in good health and CMV-seronegative.

The chain combines TRBV11-2 with TRBJ1-1; perhaps TRBD1 as D (5 bases). CDR1 is SGHAT and CDR2 is FQNNGV in the germline V gene. CDR3 length: 15 amino acids. The V end lost 5 bases, the J end lost 2 bases, and 15 bases lay between the germline ends. CDR3 sequence reads: CASSLSQGGNTEAFF. As DNA, the CDR3 is TGTGCCAGCAGCCTCTCCCAGGGAGGTAACACTGAAGCTTTCTTT.

The chain couples TRBV6-5 to TRBJ2-1; possibly TRBD2 for D (5 bases). The CDR3 contains 13 residues. Trimming pared 6 bases from V and 6 bases from J, leaving 12 bases between. Germline CDR1 is MNHEY and CDR2 is SVGAGI. CDR3: CASRRVQTNEQFF. The CDR3 DNA sequence: TGTGCCAGCAGGCGGGTCCAGACCAATGAGCAGTTCTTC.

CDR3 in amino acids: CASSLDGTYEQYF. The CDR3 bases are TGTGCCAGCAGCTTAGACGGGACCTACGAGCAGTACTTC. The rearrangement uses TRBV7-2 and TRBJ2-7; a weak D match, TRBD2 (5 bases). V dropped 1 base and J dropped 2 bases, with 6 bases sitting between them. Germline V lookup: CDR1 SGHTA, CDR2 FQGNSA. CDR3 length equals 13 residues. The full variable domain, rest sourced from reference TRBV7-2 and TRBJ2-7, is GAGVSQSPSNKVTEKGKDVELRCDPISGHTALYWYRQSLGQGLEFLIYFQGNSAPDKSGLPSDRFSAERTGGSVSTLTIQRTQQEDSAVYLCASSLDGTYEQYFGPGTRLTVT.

In this sample, this clone turned up once. The chain uses TRBV7-2 and TRBJ2-3; no clear D. V was pared by 8 bases and J by 10 bases, with 22 bases between. CDR3 size: 14 residues. Germline V CDR1 and CDR2: SGHTA, FQGNSA. In nucleotides, the CDR3 is TGTGCCAGCGCCGCCTCGGGTAGTAGTAATCCGCAGTATTTT. This translates into CASAASGSSNPQYF.

The V gene is TRBV30, the J gene TRBJ2-7, with 8 bases identical to TRBD2. Germline loops: CDR1 GTSNPN, CDR2 SVGIG (reference sequence). CDR3 size: 12 residues. V gave up 6 bases and J gave up 3 bases; unmatched junction bases: 4. The CDR3 region is CACQREFYEQYF. CDR3 coding DNA: TGTGCCTGTCAGCGGGAGTTCTACGAGCAGTACTTC.

This chain uses TRBV29-1 with TRBJ2-3, with TRBD2 matching over 8 bases. This CDR3 comprises 13 residues. The ends lost 4 bases at V and 5 bases at J; junction bases unmatched: 5. Germline CDR1 reads SQVTM; CDR2 reads ANQGSEA. The CDR3 bases are TGCAGCGTTGTTTGGCTAGCGGGAGATACGCAGTATTTT. It yields the protein CSVVWLAGDTQYF.

The genes are TRBV11-3 and TRBJ2-3; the match to TRBD1 covers 7 bases. The V segment lost 4 bases and the J segment 3 bases; nucleotides outside the gene matches: 4. The germline V gene has CDR1 SGHNT and CDR2 YENEEA. The CDR3 loop spans 14 amino acids. The CDR3 is CASSSQGLTDTQYF. The CDR3 nucleotides are TGTGCCAGCAGCTCACAGGGGTTGACAGATACGCAGTATTTT.

There are a few counts of this clone. The CDR3 spells CATKGDFRDEGTEAFF. The CDR3 DNA sequence: TGTGCCACCAAAGGGGACTTCAGGGATGAGGGCACTGAAGCTTTCTTT. The V and J genes are TRBV6-6 and TRBJ1-1; tentatively, D is TRBD1 (5 bases). The V gene's germline CDR1 is MNHNY and CDR2 SVGAGI (reference sequence). Trimming removed 10 bases from V and 4 bases from J, with 25 bases in between. This CDR3 contains 16 residues.

This clone has a handful of counts. V and J are TRBV6-5 and TRBJ2-2; 7 nucleotides agree with TRBD1. CDR1 and CDR2 from the germline V gene are MNHEY and SVGAGI. The CDR3 contains 15 residues. The V and J ends lost 2 bases and 4 bases, in that order; junction bases with no gene match: 4. Written as DNA, the CDR3 is TGTGCCAGCAGTTACAGGGGGCCCCCCACCGGGGAGCTGTTTTTT. This translates into CASSYRGPPTGELFF.

With regard to this clone: The same CDR3 can be traced to other DNA sequences in this sample. J is TRBJ1-2 and V is TRBV4-3; TRBD1 matches at 7 bases. The CDR3 is 15 amino acids. CDR1 LGHNA and CDR2 YSLEER come from the germline V gene. V was clipped by 1 base and J by 3 bases; unmatched bases: 5. CDR3 loop: CASSQVEGADYGYTF. CDR3 DNA sequence: TGCGCCAGCAGCCAAGTTGAGGGGGCTGACTATGGCTACACCTTC.

The chain has TRBV7-6 and TRBJ2-1, with a possible D match to TRBD1 (5 bases). The CDR3 runs to 15 residues. Per germline, CDR1 SGHVS and CDR2 FNYEAQ. V lost 1 base, J lost 3 bases, and 10 bases lay in between. The DNA for the CDR3 is TGTGCCAGCAGCTTAGTCGGCAGGGACTACAATGAGCAGTTCTTC. It specifies CASSLVGRDYNEQFF.

This chain links TRBV25-1 with TRBJ1-1, with 7 positions matching TRBD1. Per germline, CDR1 MGHDK and CDR2 SYGVNS. This CDR3 has 11 residues. The junction had 0 bases not matched to a gene; V was cut back by 7 bases and J by 4 bases. CDR3 residues: CASNRGTEAFF. In DNA form, the CDR3 reads TGTGCCAGCAACAGGGGCACTGAAGCTTTCTTT.

This clone was picked up a small number of times. J is TRBJ1-5 and V is TRBV19; D remains ambiguous. V was cut by 2 bases and J by 3 bases, with 11 bases left in between. CDR3 length: 15 residues. Germline lookup yields CDR1 LNHDA and CDR2 SQIVND (reference sequence). The DNA for the CDR3 is TGTGCCAGTAGTATATACGAGGACTACAATCAGCCCCAGCATTTT. As protein: CASSIYEDYNQPQHF.

The chain couples TRBV12-5 to TRBJ2-1; 8 nucleotides match TRBD1. Per germline, CDR1 LGHNT and CDR2 FRNRAP. The CDR3 extends over 14 amino acids. Trimming cost V 1 base and J 9 bases; bases outside gene matches: 5. DNA of the CDR3: TGTGCTAGTGGTTTGGCCCAGGGGGCTGGTGAGCAGTTCTTC. Its protein product is CASGLAQGAGEQFF.

V gene TRBV18 combines with J gene TRBJ1-5; D possibly corresponds to TRBD1 (6 bases). The CDR3 extends over 14 amino acids. Germline V gene lookup returns CDR1 KGHSH and CDR2 LQKENI. V was clipped by 6 bases and J by 5 bases, with 14 bases between them. CDR3 nucleotides: TGTGCCAGCTCCGAAGGGGGGGCAGATCAGCCCCAGCATTTT. Its protein product is CASSEGGADQPQHF.